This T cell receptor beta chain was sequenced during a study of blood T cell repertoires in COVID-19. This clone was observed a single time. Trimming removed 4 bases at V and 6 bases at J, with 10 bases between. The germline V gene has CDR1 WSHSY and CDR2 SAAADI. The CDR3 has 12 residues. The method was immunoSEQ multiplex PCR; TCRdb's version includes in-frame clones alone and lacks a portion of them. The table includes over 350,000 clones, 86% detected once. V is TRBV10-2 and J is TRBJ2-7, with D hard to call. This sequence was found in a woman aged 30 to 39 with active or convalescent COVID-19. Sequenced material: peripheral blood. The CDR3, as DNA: TGCGCCAGCAGTGTGGTAGGCGGCGAGCAGTACTTC. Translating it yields CASSVVGGEQYF.